These T cell receptor beta chains were read from a single sample in a study of blood T cell repertoires in COVID-19. The repertoire was sequenced with immunoSEQ multiplex PCR; TCRdb's copy has only in-frame clones and lacks some. The repertoire consists of some 58,000 clones, with roughly 89% occurring once and the leading ten covering around 4%. Sequences were obtained from peripheral blood. The receptors were gathered from a man over 45 with acute or convalescent COVID-19. The CDR3 runs from the conserved cysteine through the conserved F or W.

j_call,v_call,cdr3_aa
TRBJ2-2,TRBV19,CASSVTGTDTGELFF
TRBJ1-1,TRBV5-4,CASSLPGASRMNTEAFF
TRBJ1-2,TRBV12-3/TRBV12-4,CASSSLDYGYTF
TRBJ1-3,TRBV5-1,CASSLGGTAGNTIYF
TRBJ1-6,TRBV30,CARGQSDNSPLHF
TRBJ1-1,TRBV3-1/TRBV3-2,CASSQDSTGGVYTEAFF
TRBJ2-7,TRBV4-2,CASRGGGSSYEQYF
TRBJ2-2,TRBV5-4,CASSLRVTSGRGNTGELFF
TRBJ1-2,TRBV4-1,CASSQVQANYGYTF
TRBJ1-6,TRBV9,CASSAKQEIYNSPLHF
TRBJ1-1,TRBV6-2/TRBV6-3,CASSSDYVRDYDLNTEAFF
TRBJ1-2,TRBV5-1,CASSRGYRDLLYYGYTF
TRBJ1-1,TRBV4-1,CASRKKQPANTEAFF
TRBJ1-3,TRBV5-1,CASSWGSSGNTIYF
TRBJ1-2,TRBV6-4,CASSVGRNYGYTF
TRBJ1-1,TRBV9,CASSVAGGRLNTEAFF
TRBJ2-5,TRBV12-3/TRBV12-4,CASSLVGETQYF
TRBJ2-3,TRBV29-1,CSVAPPGIAGDTQYF
TRBJ1-5,TRBV28,CASSWQDLSQPQHF
TRBJ1-6,TRBV7-2,CASRRGRENSPLHF
TRBJ1-6,TRBV9,CASSARAGGSSYNSPLHF
TRBJ2-1,TRBV4-2,CASSQVASQSYEQFF
TRBJ2-1,TRBV5-1,CASSLETSGTNEQFF
TRBJ2-1,TRBV19,CASSISGLRYEQFF
TRBJ2-7,TRBV10-3,CAISDNRRDEQYF
TRBJ1-2,TRBV5-6,CASMGREYGYTF
TRBJ1-2,TRBV28,CASSFRGEVYGYTF
TRBJ1-5,TRBV30,CAWSDRGSNQPQHF
TRBJ2-3,TRBV5-1,CASSLEGARGTDTQYF
TRBJ1-3,TRBV6-6,CASRSAQGQRNTIYF
TRBJ1-1,TRBV4-1,CASSSRTGGNTEAFF
TRBJ2-5,TRBV19,CASSIGAREATQYF